These 3 T cell receptor beta chains originate from one sample sequenced in a study of blood T cells in healthy people across ages. The authors ran a second PCR of about 6 to 11 cycles using a sample-barcoded 5' primer and a J-beta primer mix. Via MiXCR, TCRdb re-called the 5' RACE reads, giving one row per CDR3 protein. The sample has about 780,000 distinct CDR3 sequences; about 46% are singletons. Sequencing input: blood. These receptors came from a man older than 75 in good health.

This clonotype was picked up a small number of times. The rearrangement joins TRBV5-1 to TRBJ2-1; D is perhaps TRBD1 or TRBD2 (5 bases each). With 4 bases removed from V and 2 bases from J, the gap between germline ends came to 10 bases. The CDR3 loop spans 14 amino acids. CDR1 SGHRS and CDR2 YFSETQ come from the germline V gene. Written as DNA, the CDR3 is TGCGCCAGCAGCATCTCGGGGCCCTACAATGAGCAGTTCTTC. Translation gives CASSISGPYNEQFF.

V gene TRBV6-2 or TRBV6-3 combines with J gene TRBJ2-1; tentatively, D is TRBD2 (5 bases). The germline V gene encodes CDR1 MNHEY and CDR2 SVGEGT. Trimming took 5 bases from V and 6 from J, leaving 17 bases between them. CDR3 size: 15 residues. The CDR3 region has the DNA TGTGCCAGCAGTCGTGAGGACTGGGTGCTCAATGAGCAGTTCTTC. Protein product: CASSREDWVLNEQFF.

The chain has TRBV7-9 and TRBJ1-2; D remains ambiguous. Germline CDR1 SEHNR, CDR2 FQNEAQ (reference sequence). The CDR3 runs 16 residues. The V end was cut by 1 base, the J end by 4 bases, with 16 bases between. CDR3 loop: CASSLGVWEDGYGYTF. CDR3 sequence (DNA): TGTGCCAGCAGCTTAGGAGTCTGGGAAGACGGCTATGGCTACACCTTC.